Listed below are T cell receptor beta chains from one sample, sequenced in a study of blood T cell repertoires in COVID-19. Data came from immunoSEQ multiplex PCR; TCRdb stores just in-frame clones and leaves some out. The sample holds about 210,000 clones, around 80% seen once. Sample: peripheral blood. These receptors were taken from a woman between 35 and 50 years old with acute or convalescent COVID-19. The CDR3 runs from the conserved cysteine through the conserved F or W. The order of the fields is J gene, D gene, V gene, clone size, CDR3 protein, CDR3 DNA. The D gene is left open where the match is weak. Where a row states a size, it is once, few, many or the class of an expanded clone; other rows omit it.

J: TRBJ2-1; D: TRBD1; V: TRBV19; size: few; CDR3: CASQRDRGSYNEQFF; DNA: TGTGCCAGCCAGAGGGACAGAGGCTCCTACAATGAGCAGTTCTTC
J: TRBJ1-1; D: .; V: TRBV2; size: .; CDR3: CASSVRGYTEAFF; DNA: TGTGCCAGCAGTGTACGGGGATACACTGAAGCTTTCTTT
J: TRBJ1-3; D: .; V: TRBV6-1; size: .; CDR3: CASSEPDLVGTRKAGNTIYF; DNA: TGTGCCAGCAGTGAACCGGATTTGGTCGGGACAAGAAAGGCTGGAAACACCATATATTTT
J: TRBJ2-7; D: .; V: TRBV15; size: .; CDR3: CATSRPSFYEQYF; DNA: TGTGCCACCAGCAGGCCCAGTTTCTACGAGCAGTACTTC
J: TRBJ2-3; D: TRBD2; V: TRBV7-6; size: .; CDR3: CASSSTSGGTDTQYF; DNA: TGTGCCAGCAGCTCGACTAGCGGGGGGACAGATACGCAGTATTTT
J: TRBJ2-7; D: TRBD2; V: TRBV6-2/TRBV6-3; size: .; CDR3: CASSLGTSGTYEQYF; DNA: TGTGCCAGCAGCTTAGGGACTAGCGGGACCTACGAGCAGTACTTC
J: TRBJ2-7; D: .; V: TRBV2; size: .; CDR3: CASSGGGGPYEQYF; DNA: TGTGCCAGCAGTGGGGGAGGTGGCCCCTACGAGCAGTACTTC
J: TRBJ1-5; D: .; V: TRBV18; size: .; CDR3: CASSPEQGAPSSPQHF; DNA: TGTGCCAGCTCACCAGAACAGGGTGCCCCATCGTCGCCCCAGCATTTT
J: TRBJ1-6; D: .; V: TRBV30; size: .; CDR3: CAWCEDSYNSPLHF; DNA: TGTGCCTGGTGTGAGGACAGTTATAATTCACCCCTCCACTTT
J: TRBJ2-7; D: .; V: TRBV27; size: .; CDR3: CASSFRGYEQYF; DNA: TGTGCCAGCAGTTTTCGGGGCTACGAGCAGTACTTC
J: TRBJ2-6; D: .; V: TRBV4-3; size: .; CDR3: CASSVSTGSGANVLTF; DNA: TGCGCCAGCAGCGTTAGTACAGGGTCTGGGGCCAACGTCCTGACTTTC
J: TRBJ2-1; D: .; V: TRBV5-1; size: .; CDR3: CASSLEGVNEQFF; DNA: TGCGCCAGCAGCTTGGAAGGGGTGAATGAGCAGTTCTTC
J: TRBJ2-1; D: TRBD2; V: TRBV5-6; size: .; CDR3: CASSGGPSGALSYNEQFF; DNA: TGTGCCAGCAGCGGGGGGCCTAGCGGGGCGCTCTCCTACAATGAGCAGTTCTTC
J: TRBJ2-7; D: .; V: TRBV11-2; size: .; CDR3: CASSSSDAGQYF; DNA: TGTGCCAGCAGCTCCTCGGACGCGGGGCAGTACTTC
J: TRBJ2-7; D: TRBD2; V: TRBV4-1; size: once; CDR3: CASSQVTSRSEQYF; DNA: TGCGCCAGCAGCCAAGTGACTAGCCGGAGCGAGCAGTACTTC
J: TRBJ1-1; D: .; V: TRBV11-2; size: .; CDR3: CASSLPGREREAFF; DNA: TGTGCCAGCAGCTTACCAGGGAGGGAAAGGGAAGCTTTCTTT